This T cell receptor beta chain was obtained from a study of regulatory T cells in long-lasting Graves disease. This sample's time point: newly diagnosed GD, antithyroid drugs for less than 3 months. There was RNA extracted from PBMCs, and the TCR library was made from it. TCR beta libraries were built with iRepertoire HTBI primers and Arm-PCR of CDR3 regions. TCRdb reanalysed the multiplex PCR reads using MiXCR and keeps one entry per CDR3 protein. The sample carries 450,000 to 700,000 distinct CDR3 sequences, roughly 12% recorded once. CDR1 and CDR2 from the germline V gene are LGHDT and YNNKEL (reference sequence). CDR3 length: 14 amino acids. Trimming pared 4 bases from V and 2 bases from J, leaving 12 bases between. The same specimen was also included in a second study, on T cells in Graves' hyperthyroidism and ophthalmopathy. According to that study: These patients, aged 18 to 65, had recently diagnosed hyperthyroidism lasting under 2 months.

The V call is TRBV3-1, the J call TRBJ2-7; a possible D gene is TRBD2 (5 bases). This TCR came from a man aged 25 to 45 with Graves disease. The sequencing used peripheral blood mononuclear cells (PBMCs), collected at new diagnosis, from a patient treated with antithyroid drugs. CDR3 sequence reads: CASSRRSVTYEQYF. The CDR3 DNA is TGTGCCAGCAGCCGGAGGTCAGTGACCTACGAGCAGTACTTC.